A selection of T cell receptor beta chains follows, all from one sample in a study of T cells after yellow fever vaccination. In TCRdb, the 5' RACE reads were re-called with MiXCR into one record per CDR3 protein. The table includes over 120,000 distinct CDR3 sequences, just over 6.5% detected once. The source material was CD4+ T cells sorted from PBMCs, sampled 10 days after the yellow fever booster vaccination. The receptors come from a man between 25 and 39 years old who received the YFV17D yellow fever vaccine. The CDR3 runs from the conserved cysteine through the conserved F or W. The D gene is left open where the match is weak. Part of the rows lack a size; the others show once, few, many or a class for expanded clones.

D gene	clone size	V gene	J gene	CDR3 DNA	CDR3 protein
.	many	TRBV15	TRBJ2-2	TGTGCCACCAGTTCCGGTGGGCCCATCACCGGGGAGCTGTTTTTT	CATSSGGPITGELFF
TRBD2	.	TRBV2	TRBJ2-3	TGTGCCAGCAGTTTTACTAGCGGGAGGGTCCACGGGAGCACAGATACGCAGTATTTT	CASSFTSGRVHGSTDTQYF
TRBD1	many	TRBV12-3/TRBV12-4	TRBJ1-4	TGTGCCAGCAGTTTCGGGCAGGGGGCTGAAAAACTGTTTTTT	CASSFGQGAEKLFF
.	many	TRBV7-8	TRBJ2-1	TGTGCCAGCAGCTTGAGCCTTGAAACCGAGCAGTTCTTC	CASSLSLETEQFF
TRBD2	many	TRBV20-1	TRBJ2-3	TGCAGTGCTGACGGGACTAGCGCCTCAGGGGATACGCAGTATTTT	CSADGTSASGDTQYF
TRBD2	many	TRBV7-3	TRBJ2-5	TGTGCCAGCAGCCAGACGGGACTATTACAAGAGACCCAGTACTTC	CASSQTGLLQETQYF
.	.	TRBV7-6	TRBJ2-5	TGTGCCAGCAGCTCGGCAGGATTGCGGGTTGGAGAGACCCAGTACTTC	CASSSAGLRVGETQYF
.	.	TRBV11-1	TRBJ2-6	TGTGCCAGCAGCCTTTATTGGGGCTCTTTGGCTGGGGCCAACGTCCTGACTTTC	CASSLYWGSLAGANVLTF
.	many	TRBV12-3/TRBV12-4	TRBJ1-2	TGTGCCAGCAGACTCTCTGAGATGGGTGGCTACACCTTC	CASRLSEMGGYTF
.	many	TRBV20-1	TRBJ1-2	TGCAGTGCTAGCAGGGCAAACGAAGGCTACACCTTC	CSASRANEGYTF
.	many	TRBV7-2	TRBJ2-7	TGTGCCAGCAGCACTCTTGGGACCACCTCCCACGAGCAGTACTTC	CASSTLGTTSHEQYF
TRBD1	many	TRBV20-1	TRBJ2-5	TGCAGTGCTCGTGGGACAGGGGGCGTAGAGACCCAGTACTTC	CSARGTGGVETQYF
TRBD2	many	TRBV4-3	TRBJ2-1	TGCGCCAGCAGCCAAACAGCTCGGGAGCGGGGTGAGCAGTTCTTC	CASSQTARERGEQFF
.	many	TRBV11-3	TRBJ2-7	TGTGCCAGCAGCTTAGGTACCTTTTCCTACGAGCAGTACTTC	CASSLGTFSYEQYF
.	many	TRBV18	TRBJ2-3	TGTGCCAGCTCCATGCACGACACAGATACGCAGTATTTT	CASSMHDTDTQYF
.	.	TRBV7-2	TRBJ2-7	TGTGCCAGCAGCTTAGCGGTAGCTATCGAGCAGTACTTC	CASSLAVAIEQYF
.	few	TRBV7-2	TRBJ2-3	TGTGCCAGCAGCCCCTACCGGAGGGCGGATACGCAGTATTTT	CASSPYRRADTQYF
TRBD2	few	TRBV20-1	TRBJ2-7	TGCAGTGCTCCTAAGACTAGCGCATCCTACGAGCAGTACTTC	CSAPKTSASYEQYF
.	many	TRBV21-1	TRBJ2-1	TGTGCCAGCAGCAAAGCGACAGGGGGCTCCTACAATGAGCAGTTCTTC	CASSKATGGSYNEQFF
TRBD1	many	TRBV30	TRBJ1-1	TGTGCCTGGAGCCCGCGACAGGGCCCAATGAACACTGAAGCTTTCTTT	CAWSPRQGPMNTEAFF
TRBD2	.	TRBV5-4	TRBJ2-5	TGTGCCAGCAGCTCCTCCGGGAGGGTTTACCAAGAGACCCAGTACTTC	CASSSSGRVYQETQYF
.	many	TRBV7-9	TRBJ1-5	TGTGCCAGCAGCTTGGGGGCTGAACAGCCCCAGCATTTT	CASSLGAEQPQHF
TRBD1	many	TRBV18	TRBJ2-1	TGTGCCAGCTCGCGACAGGGACCCCATGAGCAGTTCTTC	CASSRQGPHEQFF
TRBD2	many	TRBV20-1	TRBJ2-3	TGCAGTGCTAGAGGGTGGACTAGCGGGAGGGCAAGGGAAGATACGCAGTATTTT	CSARGWTSGRAREDTQYF
TRBD1	many	TRBV29-1	TRBJ2-2	TGCAGCATCAGGCGGGGACAGGAAGACACCGGGGAGCTGTTTTTT	CSIRRGQEDTGELFF
.	many	TRBV7-2	TRBJ2-5	TGTGCCAGCAGCTCCCCCCAGGGGAAGGGGACCCAGTACTTC	CASSSPQGKGTQYF
.	.	TRBV11-3	TRBJ2-1	TGTGCCAGCGGGTTGGGGCCCTACAATGAGCAGTTCTTC	CASGLGPYNEQFF
TRBD2	.	TRBV7-6	TRBJ2-3	TGTGCCAGCAGCACGCGACTAGCGGGAGGGGTAGATACGCAGTATTTT	CASSTRLAGGVDTQYF
.	many	TRBV14	TRBJ1-2	TGTGCCAGCAGCCAAGACGATGGCTACACCTTC	CASSQDDGYTF
TRBD1	few	TRBV7-2	TRBJ1-2	TGTGCCAGCAGCTTAGTAGGGGGCGACTATGGCTACACCTTC	CASSLVGGDYGYTF
.	few	TRBV20-1	TRBJ1-4	TGCAGTGCTATACAGGGAACAACTAATGAAAAACTGTTTTTT	CSAIQGTTNEKLFF
.	many	TRBV7-9	TRBJ2-2	TGTGCCAGCAGCTCGGACACTATCACCGGGGAGCTGTTTTTT	CASSSDTITGELFF
TRBD1	many	TRBV7-9	TRBJ2-1	TGTGCCAGCAGCAAGGGACAGGGTACCTACAATGAGCAGTTCTTC	CASSKGQGTYNEQFF
.	many	TRBV12-3/TRBV12-4	TRBJ2-4	TGTGCCAGCAGTTTCCGTAGTTTACGGGAGACCAGGGACATTCAGTACTTC	CASSFRSLRETRDIQYF
TRBD1	many	TRBV7-2	TRBJ1-4	TGTGCCAGCAGCTTATGGAGGGGGCAAGAAAAACTGTTTTTT	CASSLWRGQEKLFF
.	many	TRBV20-1	TRBJ2-3	TGCAGTGCTAGAGACGGGCGGAGAGGAGTAGATACGCAGTATTTT	CSARDGRRGVDTQYF
.	few	TRBV5-1	TRBJ2-3	TGCGCCAGCAGCTTGGACGGGAGCGTTGCAGATACGCAGTATTTT	CASSLDGSVADTQYF
.	many	TRBV4-2	TRBJ2-3	TGTGCCAGCAGCCAAGAAGGGGTCCGCACAGATACGCAGTATTTT	CASSQEGVRTDTQYF
.	few	TRBV7-7	TRBJ2-5	TGTGCTAGCCCCCCGGCAAGAGAGACCCAGTACTTC	CASPPARETQYF
.	many	TRBV2	TRBJ2-3	TGTGCCAGCGCTTTCCTGCAGAGGTATACGCAGTATTTT	CASAFLQRYTQYF
.	many	TRBV5-6	TRBJ1-1	TGTGCCAGCAGCTTGGCGTGGGGGAACATCAGAGCTTTCTTT	CASSLAWGNIRAFF
.	few	TRBV20-1	TRBJ1-5	TGCAGTGCCCCCGGAAGGGGACAACAGCCCCAGCATTTT	CSAPGRGQQPQHF
.	many	TRBV6-4	TRBJ2-6	TGTGCCAGCAGGACACCAGGTCGCTGGGTACAACACTCTGGGGCCAACGTCCTGACTTTC	CASRTPGRWVQHSGANVLTF
.	many	TRBV29-1	TRBJ1-2	TGCAGCGTTGAAGGAAGGGGGAACTATGGCTACACCTTC	CSVEGRGNYGYTF
.	many	TRBV3-1	TRBJ2-1	TGTGCCAGCAGCCAAGATGCGTACAATGAGCAGTTCTTC	CASSQDAYNEQFF
.	many	TRBV24-1	TRBJ1-5	TGTGCCACCAGTGATTTTGGGCGAAATCAGCCCCAGCATTTT	CATSDFGRNQPQHF
.	many	TRBV9	TRBJ2-1	TGTGCCAGCAGCGTAGAAAGTAGCGGCAATGAGCAGTTCTTC	CASSVESSGNEQFF
TRBD2	.	TRBV20-1	TRBJ2-1	TGCAGTGCTAGAGATTCGCTAGCGGGATCCTACAATGAGCAGTTCTTC	CSARDSLAGSYNEQFF
.	many	TRBV4-3	TRBJ2-7	TGCGCCAGCAGCCAAGAAATGGCCGGCGAGCAGTACTTC	CASSQEMAGEQYF
TRBD2	.	TRBV7-8	TRBJ2-7	TGTGCCAGCAGCGCTAGCGGGGGGCTCTACGAGCAGTACTTC	CASSASGGLYEQYF
.	many	TRBV4-3	TRBJ2-3	TGCGCCAGCAGCCAAGGAACAGGAGGGACCACAGATACGCAGTATTTT	CASSQGTGGTTDTQYF